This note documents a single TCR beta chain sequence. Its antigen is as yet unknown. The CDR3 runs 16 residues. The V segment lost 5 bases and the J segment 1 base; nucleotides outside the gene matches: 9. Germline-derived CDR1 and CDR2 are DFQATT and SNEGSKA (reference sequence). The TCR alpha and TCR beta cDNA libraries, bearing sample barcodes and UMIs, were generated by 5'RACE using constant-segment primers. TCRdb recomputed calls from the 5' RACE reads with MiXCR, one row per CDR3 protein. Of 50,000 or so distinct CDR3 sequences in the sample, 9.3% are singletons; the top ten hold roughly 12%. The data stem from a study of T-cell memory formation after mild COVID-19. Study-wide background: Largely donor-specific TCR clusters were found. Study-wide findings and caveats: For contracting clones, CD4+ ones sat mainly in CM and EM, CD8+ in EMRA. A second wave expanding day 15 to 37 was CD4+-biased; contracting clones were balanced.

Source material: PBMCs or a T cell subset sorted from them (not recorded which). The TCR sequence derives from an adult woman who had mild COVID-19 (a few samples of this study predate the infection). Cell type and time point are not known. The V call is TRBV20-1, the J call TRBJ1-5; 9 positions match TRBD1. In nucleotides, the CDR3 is TGCAGTGCTCGACCGGGACAGGGAACGAGCAATCAGCCCCAGCATTTT. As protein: CSARPGQGTSNQPQHF.